The 10 T cell receptor beta chains below all came from one sample that was sequenced in a study of T cells after yellow fever vaccination. TCRdb used MiXCR to reprocess the 5' RACE reads, holding one entry per CDR3 protein. This sample carries hundreds of thousands of distinct CDR3 sequences, over 9% of them seen once, and the ten largest clones take about 15%. This material consisted of PBMCs, taken on the day of the yellow fever booster vaccination. The receptors derive from a man under 40 who received the YFV17D yellow fever vaccine.

The sample holds a few counts of this clonotype. The J gene is TRBJ2-7, the V gene TRBV7-6, with 7 positions matching TRBD2. The CDR3 covers 16 residues. The J segment lost 6 bases and the V segment lost 1 base, leaving 12 bases of the junction unmatched. Germline CDR1 is SGHVS and CDR2 is FNYEAQ. The CDR3 reads CASSLGEGTGDREQYF. The DNA of the CDR3 is TGTGCCAGCAGCTTAGGGGAGGGGACTGGAGACCGCGAGCAGTACTTC.

J is TRBJ2-1 and V is TRBV20-1, with a possible D match to TRBD2 (5 bases). This CDR3 region has 13 residues. With 5 bases removed from V and 1 base from J, the gap between germline ends came to 9 bases. Germline-derived CDR1 and CDR2 are DFQATT and SNEGSKA (reference sequence). CDR3 nucleotides: TGCAGTGCTTATAGCGTGTCCTACAATGAGCAGTTCTTC. Protein product: CSAYSVSYNEQFF.

J is TRBJ2-1 and V is TRBV5-1, with 7 bases fitting TRBD2. This CDR3 region has 17 residues. Germline loops: CDR1 SGHRS, CDR2 YFSETQ. Trimming cost V 4 bases and J 1 base; bases outside gene matches: 11. CDR3 loop: CASSGGGTTPSYNEQFF. CDR3 in DNA: TGCGCCAGCAGCGGGGGAGGGACGACACCTTCCTACAATGAGCAGTTCTTC.

This rearrangement joins TRBV20-1 to TRBJ1-6; a possible D gene is TRBD1 (5 bases). Trimming removed 6 bases from V and 2 bases from J, with 11 bases in between. Germline V CDR1 and CDR2: DFQATT, SNEGSKA (reference sequence). This CDR3 contains 14 residues. CDR3 in DNA: TGCAGTGCCACGGGGGACCCCTATAATTCACCCCTCCACTTT. It encodes CSATGDPYNSPLHF.

This clonotype was seen a few times. The chain joins TRBV7-2 to TRBJ2-4; D is unclear. The CDR3 consists of 13 residues. The germline V and J ends were trimmed by 8 bases and 6 bases, with 14 bases remaining between them. Looked up from germline, CDR1 is SGHTA and CDR2 is FQGNSA. The CDR3, as DNA: TGTGCCAGCGGCATCTCTGTAGTAAACATTCAGTACTTC. This encodes CASGISVVNIQYF.

The rearrangement uses TRBV6-5 and TRBJ2-7; 9 bases match TRBD1. Germline V CDR1 and CDR2: MNHEY, SVGAGI. This CDR3 has 13 amino acids. V lost 7 bases and J lost 4; bases outside the gene matches: 5. The CDR3 DNA reads as TGTGCCAGCACGGACAGGGGACCGTACGAGCAGTACTTC. The encoded protein is CASTDRGPYEQYF.

The genes are TRBV20-1 and TRBJ2-1; 13 positions agree with TRBD2. Germline CDR1 reads DFQATT; CDR2 reads SNEGSKA (reference sequence). The CDR3 totals 16 residues. V lost 2 bases, J lost 6 bases, and 7 bases stayed unmatched. The CDR3 sequence is CSARPPGLAGINEQFF. Here the CDR3 DNA reads TGCAGTGCTAGACCCCCGGGACTAGCGGGGATCAATGAGCAGTTCTTC.

This clonotype has only a few counts. The chain uses TRBV5-1 and TRBJ2-7, with 9 bases aligning to TRBD1. This CDR3 has 16 residues. V lost 0 bases and J lost 4; bases outside the gene matches: 8. From germline, CDR1 is SGHRS and CDR2 YFSETQ. The CDR3 sequence is CASSLESGTGRYEQYF. The CDR3 DNA is TGCGCCAGCAGCTTGGAGTCCGGGACAGGGAGGTACGAGCAGTACTTC.

The chain is built from TRBV10-3 and TRBJ2-1, with a tentative D call TRBD2 (5 bases). The V gene lost 5 bases and the J gene lost 10 bases, with 12 bases spanning the gap. Germline V gives CDR1 ENHRY, CDR2 SYGVKD. This CDR3 contains 12 residues. The DNA of the CDR3 is TGTGCCATCAGTAATAGCGCCCGGGAGCAGTTCTTC. This translates into CAISNSAREQFF.

Note on this clonotype: The CDR3 ends on some other residue instead of the conserved phenylalanine or tryptophan, so this is likely a read error. It is unclear where the CDR3 begins or ends on the DNA, so no DNA is shown, and the CDR3 is as TCRdb lists it. The rearrangement uses TRBV3-1 and TRBJ2-7. The CDR3 spans 11 amino acids, including both terminal residues. The germline V gene encodes CDR1 LGHDT and CDR2 YNNKEL (reference sequence). CDR3 sequence reads: CASSQDRRQLI.